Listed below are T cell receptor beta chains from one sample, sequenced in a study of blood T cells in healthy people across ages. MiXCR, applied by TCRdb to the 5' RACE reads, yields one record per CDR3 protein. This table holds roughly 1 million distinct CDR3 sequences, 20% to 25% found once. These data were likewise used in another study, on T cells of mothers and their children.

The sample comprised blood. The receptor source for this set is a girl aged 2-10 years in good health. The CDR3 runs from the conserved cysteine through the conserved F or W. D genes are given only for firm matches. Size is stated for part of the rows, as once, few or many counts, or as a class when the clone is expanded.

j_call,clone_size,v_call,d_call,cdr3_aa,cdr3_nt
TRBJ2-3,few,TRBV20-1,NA,CSAISVEGTDTQYF,TGCAGTGCTATCTCGGTCGAAGGAACAGATACGCAGTATTTT
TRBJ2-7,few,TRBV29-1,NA,CSVQRGEATYEQYF,TGCAGCGTCCAGAGAGGGGAAGCAACCTACGAGCAGTACTTC
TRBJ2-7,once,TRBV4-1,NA,CASSQVVPYEQYF,TGCGCCAGCAGCCAAGTCGTCCCCTACGAGCAGTACTTC
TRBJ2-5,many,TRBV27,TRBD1,CASSSGGEETQYF,TGTGCCAGCAGCTCAGGGGGCGAGGAGACCCAGTACTTC
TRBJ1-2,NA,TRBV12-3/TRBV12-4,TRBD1,CASSLSYRGYEYGYTF,TGTGCCAGCAGTTTGAGTTACAGGGGGTATGAATATGGCTACACCTTC
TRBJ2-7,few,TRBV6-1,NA,CASSDVPSYEQYF,TGTGCCAGCAGTGATGTTCCCTCCTACGAGCAGTACTTC
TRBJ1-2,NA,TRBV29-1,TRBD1,CSAGTVLYGYTF,TGCAGCGCCGGGACAGTGCTTTATGGCTACACCTTC
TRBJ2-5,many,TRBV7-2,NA,CASSLARASETQYF,TGTGCCAGCAGCTTAGCCCGGGCTTCGGAGACCCAGTACTTC
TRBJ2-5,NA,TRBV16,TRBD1,CASSQSGQGKQETQYF,TGTGCCAGCAGCCAATCGGGACAGGGCAAACAAGAGACCCAGTACTTC
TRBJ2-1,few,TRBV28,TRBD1,CASSLIGTGGNEQFF,TGTGCCAGCAGTTTAATTGGGACAGGGGGCAATGAGCAGTTCTTC
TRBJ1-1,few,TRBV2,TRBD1,CASRQGVLYTEAFF,TGTGCCAGCCGACAGGGAGTTCTGTACACTGAAGCTTTCTTT
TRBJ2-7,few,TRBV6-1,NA,CATPGPYYEQYF,TGTGCCACACCGGGACCGTACTACGAGCAGTACTTC
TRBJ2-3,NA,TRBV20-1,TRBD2,CSARGLATLTDTQYF,TGCAGTGCTAGAGGACTAGCGACTCTCACAGATACGCAGTATTTT
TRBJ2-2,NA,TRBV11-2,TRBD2,CASSSLAGEGGGELFF,TGTGCCAGCAGCTCTCTAGCGGGAGAGGGGGGCGGGGAGCTGTTTTTT
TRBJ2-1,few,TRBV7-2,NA,CASSLWGAQYLSSYNEQFF,TGTGCCAGCAGCTTATGGGGGGCGCAGTACCTAAGCTCCTACAATGAGCAGTTCTTC
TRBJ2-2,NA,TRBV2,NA,CATSVSGELFF,TGTGCCACCTCGGTGAGCGGGGAGCTGTTTTTT
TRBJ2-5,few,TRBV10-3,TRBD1,CAIRGQGAGETQYF,TGTGCCATCAGAGGACAGGGGGCCGGTGAGACCCAGTACTTC
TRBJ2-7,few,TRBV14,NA,CASSRAQGYEQYF,TGTGCCAGCAGCCGAGCGCAGGGATACGAGCAGTACTTC
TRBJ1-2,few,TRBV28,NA,CASRVQGHYGYTF,TGTGCCAGCAGAGTACAGGGTCACTATGGCTACACCTTC
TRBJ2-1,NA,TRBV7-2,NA,CASSRRQDEQFF,TGTGCCAGCAGCCGCCGCCAGGATGAGCAGTTCTTC
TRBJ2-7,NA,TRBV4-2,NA,CASSQDLGDNEQYF,TGTGCCAGCAGCCAAGATCTCGGGGATAACGAGCAGTACTTC
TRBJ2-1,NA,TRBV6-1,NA,CASRRPESINEQFF,TGTGCCAGCAGGCGACCCGAGAGTATCAATGAGCAGTTCTTC
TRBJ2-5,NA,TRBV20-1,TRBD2,CSALGLAGLGTQYF,TGCAGTGCCCTGGGACTAGCGGGATTGGGGACCCAGTACTTC
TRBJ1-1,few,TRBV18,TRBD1,CASSPFDRDGTEAFF,TGTGCCAGCTCACCTTTCGACAGGGACGGAACTGAAGCTTTCTTT
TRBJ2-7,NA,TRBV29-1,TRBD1,CSVGKIGTGANEQYF,TGCAGCGTTGGAAAAATAGGGACAGGGGCCAACGAGCAGTACTTC
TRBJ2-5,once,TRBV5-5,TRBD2,CASSRGTSVGGEAQYF,TGTGCCAGCAGCCGCGGGACTAGCGTAGGAGGAGAGGCCCAGTACTTC
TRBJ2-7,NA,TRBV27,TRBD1,CASSLFSGTGSEQYF,TGTGCCAGCAGTTTATTTAGTGGGACAGGGAGCGAGCAGTACTTC
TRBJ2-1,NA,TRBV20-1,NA,CSAREVGVGGTREQFF,TGCAGTGCTAGAGAAGTGGGGGTAGGGGGTACGCGTGAGCAGTTCTTC
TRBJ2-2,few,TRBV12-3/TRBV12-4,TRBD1,CASSPAPDRAGELFF,TGTGCCAGCAGTCCGGCTCCAGACAGGGCCGGGGAGCTGTTTTTT
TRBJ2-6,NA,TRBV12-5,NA,CASDGKNDSGANVLTF,TGTGCTAGTGATGGGAAGAACGACTCTGGGGCCAACGTCCTGACTTTC
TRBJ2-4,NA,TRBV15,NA,CATSRGHRDELDIQYF,TGTGCCACCAGCAGAGGGCACAGGGATGAGTTGGACATTCAGTACTTC
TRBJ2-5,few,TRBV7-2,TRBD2,CASSVTSGTVQETQYF,TGTGCCAGCAGCGTTACTAGCGGTACTGTTCAAGAGACCCAGTACTTC
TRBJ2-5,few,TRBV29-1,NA,CSVAYIGRETQYF,TGCAGCGTTGCGTATATAGGGAGGGAGACCCAGTACTTC
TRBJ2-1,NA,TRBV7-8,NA,CASSLAGVRPVGNEQFF,TGTGCCAGCAGCTTAGCGGGGGTACGCCCGGTCGGCAATGAGCAGTTCTTC
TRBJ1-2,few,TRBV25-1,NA,CASSEYFGGQDGYTF,TGTGCCAGCAGTGAATATTTTGGGGGGCAAGATGGCTACACCTTC
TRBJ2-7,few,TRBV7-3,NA,CASSHQVGEQYF,TGTGCCAGCAGCCACCAAGTGGGAGAGCAGTACTTC
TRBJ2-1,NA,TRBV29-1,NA,CSVAHRDVEEQFF,TGCAGCGTTGCGCACAGGGACGTTGAAGAGCAGTTCTTC
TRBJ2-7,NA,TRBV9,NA,CASSVGAPPSYEQYF,TGTGCCAGCAGCGTAGGGGCCCCACCTTCCTACGAGCAGTACTTC
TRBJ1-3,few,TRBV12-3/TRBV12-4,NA,CASTTLDLGNTIYF,TGTGCCAGCACCACTCTAGACTTGGGAAACACCATATATTTT
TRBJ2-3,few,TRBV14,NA,CASSQVKYSGTDTQYF,TGTGCCAGCAGCCAAGTGAAATACTCGGGCACAGATACGCAGTATTTT
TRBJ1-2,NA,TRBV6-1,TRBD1,CASRTGAQGANYGYTF,TGTGCCAGCAGGACCGGTGCACAGGGGGCCAACTATGGCTACACCTTC
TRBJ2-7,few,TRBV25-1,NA,CASRVEGTYEQYF,TGTGCCAGCAGGGTTGAGGGAACCTACGAGCAGTACTTC
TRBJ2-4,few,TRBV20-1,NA,CSAVDSASNIQYF,TGCAGTGCCGTGGACAGTGCTTCAAACATTCAGTACTTC
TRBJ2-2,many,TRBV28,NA,CASRLGLIGNTGELFF,TGTGCCAGCAGATTGGGACTCATTGGGAACACCGGGGAGCTGTTTTTT
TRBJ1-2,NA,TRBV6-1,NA,CAGSEALVDGYTF,TGTGCCGGCAGTGAAGCTTTAGTTGATGGCTACACCTTC
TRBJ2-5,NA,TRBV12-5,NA,CASGLGTRGETQYF,TGTGCTAGTGGTTTGGGTACCAGAGGAGAGACCCAGTACTTC
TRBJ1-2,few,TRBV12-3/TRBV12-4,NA,CASNTGRGDGYTF,TGTGCCAGCAATACAGGAAGGGGCGATGGCTACACCTTC